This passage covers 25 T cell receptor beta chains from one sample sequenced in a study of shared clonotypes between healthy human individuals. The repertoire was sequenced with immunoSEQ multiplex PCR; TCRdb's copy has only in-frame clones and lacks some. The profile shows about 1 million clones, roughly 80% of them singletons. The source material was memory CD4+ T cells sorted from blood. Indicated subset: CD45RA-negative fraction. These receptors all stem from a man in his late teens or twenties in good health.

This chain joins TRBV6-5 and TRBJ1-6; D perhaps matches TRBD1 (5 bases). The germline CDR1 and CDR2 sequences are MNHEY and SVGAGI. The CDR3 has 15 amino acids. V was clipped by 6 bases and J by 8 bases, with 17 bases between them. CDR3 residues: CASSRGLLGDSPLHF. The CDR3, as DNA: TGTGCCAGCAGCCGGGGACTTCTGGGGGATTCACCCCTCCACTTT.

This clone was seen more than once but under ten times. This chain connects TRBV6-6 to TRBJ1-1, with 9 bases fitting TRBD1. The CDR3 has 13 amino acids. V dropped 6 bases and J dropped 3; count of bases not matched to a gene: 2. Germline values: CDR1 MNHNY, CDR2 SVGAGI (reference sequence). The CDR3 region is CASSRDRDTEAFF. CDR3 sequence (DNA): TGTGCCAGCAGCAGGGACAGGGACACTGAAGCTTTCTTT.

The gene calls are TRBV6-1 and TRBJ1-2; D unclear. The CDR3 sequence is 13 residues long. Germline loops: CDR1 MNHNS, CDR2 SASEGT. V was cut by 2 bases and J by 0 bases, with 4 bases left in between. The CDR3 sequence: CASSERPNYGYTF. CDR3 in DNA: TGTGCCAGCAGTGAACGGCCTAACTATGGCTACACCTTC.

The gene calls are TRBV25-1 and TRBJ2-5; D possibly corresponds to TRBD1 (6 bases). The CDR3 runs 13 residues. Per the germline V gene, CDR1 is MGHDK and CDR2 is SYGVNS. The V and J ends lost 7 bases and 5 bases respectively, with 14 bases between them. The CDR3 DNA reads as TGTGCCAGCACTCAAACAGGGTTGGAGACCCAGTACTTC. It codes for CASTQTGLETQYF.

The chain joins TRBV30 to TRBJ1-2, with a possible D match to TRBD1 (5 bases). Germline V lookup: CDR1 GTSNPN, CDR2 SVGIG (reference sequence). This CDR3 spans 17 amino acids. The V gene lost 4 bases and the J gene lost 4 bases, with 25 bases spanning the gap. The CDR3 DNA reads TGTGCCTGGACCCTAACGCCGGGACCCAGTCCTGGCTATGGCTACACCTTC. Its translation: CAWTLTPGPSPGYGYTF.

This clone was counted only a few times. The CDR3 here is CASSFDRATEAFF. The CDR3 DNA is TGTGCCAGCAGCTTCGATAGGGCAACTGAAGCTTTCTTT. The J gene is TRBJ1-1, the V gene TRBV13; D remains unclear. V shed 3 bases and J shed 5 bases, with 10 bases lying between them. The CDR3 has 13 amino acids. The germline gives CDR1 PRHDT, CDR2 FYEKMQ (reference sequence).

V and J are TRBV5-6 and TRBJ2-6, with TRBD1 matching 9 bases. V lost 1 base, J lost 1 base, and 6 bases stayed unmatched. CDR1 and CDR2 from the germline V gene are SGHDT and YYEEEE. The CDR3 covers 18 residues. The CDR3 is CASSLLGQGRSGANVLTF. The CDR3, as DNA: TGTGCCAGCAGCTTGCTAGGACAGGGGCGTTCTGGGGCCAACGTCCTGACTTTC.

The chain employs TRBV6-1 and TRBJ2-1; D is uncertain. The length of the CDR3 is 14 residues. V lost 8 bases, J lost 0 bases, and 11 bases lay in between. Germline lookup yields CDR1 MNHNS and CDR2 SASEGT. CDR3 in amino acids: CASCLLSSYNEQFF. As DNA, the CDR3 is TGTGCCAGCTGCCTTCTGAGCTCCTACAATGAGCAGTTCTTC.

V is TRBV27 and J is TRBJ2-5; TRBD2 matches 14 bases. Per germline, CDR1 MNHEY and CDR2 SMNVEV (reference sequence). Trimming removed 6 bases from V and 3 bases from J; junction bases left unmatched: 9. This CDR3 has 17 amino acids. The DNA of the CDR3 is TGTGCCAGCAGCGGGACTAGCGGGGGTGCCATTAAAGAGACCCAGTACTTC. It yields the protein CASSGTSGGAIKETQYF.

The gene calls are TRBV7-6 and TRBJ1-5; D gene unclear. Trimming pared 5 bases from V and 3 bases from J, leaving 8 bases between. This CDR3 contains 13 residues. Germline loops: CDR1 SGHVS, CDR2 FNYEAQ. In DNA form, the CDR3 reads TGTGCCAGCAGCAAGAGGTCCAATCAGCCCCAGCATTTT. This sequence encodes CASSKRSNQPQHF. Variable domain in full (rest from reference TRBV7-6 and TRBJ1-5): GAGVSQSPRYKVTKRGQDVALRCDPISGHVSLYWYRQALGQGPEFLTYFNYEAQQDKSGLPNDRFSAERPEGSISTLTIQRTEQRDSAMYRCASSKRSNQPQHFGDGTRLSIL.

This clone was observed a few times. The CDR3 sequence is CASQTGTGYYEQYF. The CDR3, as DNA: TGTGCCAGCCAGACCGGGACAGGGTACTACGAGCAGTACTTC. The chain is built from TRBV5-5 and TRBJ2-7, with 9 bases matching TRBD1. CDR1 and CDR2 (germline): SGHKS, YYEKEE (reference sequence). The CDR3 runs 14 residues. J was trimmed by 3 bases and V by 7 bases; bases with no gene match: 8. The entire variable domain, with the rest obtained from reference TRBV5-5 and TRBJ2-7, is as follows: DAGVTQSPTHLIKTRGQQVTLRCSPISGHKSVSWYQQVLGQGPQFIFQYYEKEERGRGNFPDRFSARQFPNYSSELNVNALLLGDSALYLCASQTGTGYYEQYFGPGTRLTVT.

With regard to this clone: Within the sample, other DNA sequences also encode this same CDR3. CDR3 residues: CASSAGLSYEQYF. The CDR3 DNA reads as TGTGCCAGCAGCGCAGGGTTATCCTACGAGCAGTACTTC. This chain uses TRBV9 with TRBJ2-7; D may be TRBD1 (5 bases). Germline V gives CDR1 SGDLS, CDR2 YYNGEE. Trimming removed 3 bases at V and 1 base at J, with 8 bases between. The length of the CDR3 is 13 residues.

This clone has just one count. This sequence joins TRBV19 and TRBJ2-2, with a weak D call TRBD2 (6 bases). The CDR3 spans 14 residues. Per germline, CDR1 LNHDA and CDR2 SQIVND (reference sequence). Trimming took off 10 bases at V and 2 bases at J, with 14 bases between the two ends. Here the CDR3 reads CATCGDLNTGELFF. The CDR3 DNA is TGTGCCACCTGCGGGGACCTTAACACCGGGGAGCTGTTTTTT.

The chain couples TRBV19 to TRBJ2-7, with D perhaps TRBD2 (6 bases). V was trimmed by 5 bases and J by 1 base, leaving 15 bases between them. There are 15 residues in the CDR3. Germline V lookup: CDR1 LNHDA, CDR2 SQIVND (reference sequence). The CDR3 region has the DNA TGTGCCAGTAGTCACCCGGGACTCAAATCCTACGAGCAGTACTTC. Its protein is CASSHPGLKSYEQYF. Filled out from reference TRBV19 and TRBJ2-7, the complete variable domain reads DGGITQSPKYLFRKEGQNVTLSCEQNLNHDAMYWYRQDPGQGLRLIYYSQIVNDFQKGDIAEGYSVSREKKESFPLTVTSAQKNPTAFYLCASSHPGLKSYEQYFGPGTRLTVT.

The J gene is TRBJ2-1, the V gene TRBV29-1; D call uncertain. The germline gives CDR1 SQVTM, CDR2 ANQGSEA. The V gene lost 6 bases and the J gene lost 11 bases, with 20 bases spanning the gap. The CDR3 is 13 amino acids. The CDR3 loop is CSVLPPGSPQQFF. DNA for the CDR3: TGCAGCGTCCTTCCTCCAGGCTCGCCCCAGCAGTTCTTC.

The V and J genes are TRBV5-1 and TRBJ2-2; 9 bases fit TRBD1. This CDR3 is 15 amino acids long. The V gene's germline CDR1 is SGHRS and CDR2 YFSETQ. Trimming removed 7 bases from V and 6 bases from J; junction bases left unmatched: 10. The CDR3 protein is CASGPGQGTAGELFF. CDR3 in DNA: TGCGCCAGCGGCCCGGGACAGGGTACGGCCGGGGAGCTGTTTTTT.

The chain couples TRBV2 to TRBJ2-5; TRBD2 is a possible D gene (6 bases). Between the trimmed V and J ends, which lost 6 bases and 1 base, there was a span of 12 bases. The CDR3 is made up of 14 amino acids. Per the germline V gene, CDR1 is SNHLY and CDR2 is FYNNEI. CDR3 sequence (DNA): TGTGCCAGCAGGGTCTCTAGCGCCCAAGAGACCCAGTACTTC. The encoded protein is CASRVSSAQETQYF.

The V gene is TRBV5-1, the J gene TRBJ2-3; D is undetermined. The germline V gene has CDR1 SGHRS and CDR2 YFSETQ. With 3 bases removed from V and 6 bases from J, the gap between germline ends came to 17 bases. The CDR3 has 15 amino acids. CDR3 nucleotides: TGCGCCAGCAGCTCCACCCCCTCTAGGGTTGATACGCAGTATTTT. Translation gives CASSSTPSRVDTQYF.

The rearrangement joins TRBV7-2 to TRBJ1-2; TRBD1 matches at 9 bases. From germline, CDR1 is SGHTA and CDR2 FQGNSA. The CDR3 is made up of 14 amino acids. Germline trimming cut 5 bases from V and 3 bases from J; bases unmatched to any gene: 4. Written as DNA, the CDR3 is TGTGCCAGCAGCGAAGACAGGGGGGACTATGGCTACACCTTC. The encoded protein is CASSEDRGDYGYTF.

CDR3 sequence: CAWREPGPPGEKLFF. The CDR3 region has the DNA TGTGCCTGGAGAGAGCCTGGGCCCCCGGGCGAAAAACTGTTTTTT. V usage is TRBV30 and J usage is TRBJ1-4; D is undetermined. The germline V gene has CDR1 GTSNPN and CDR2 SVGIG (reference sequence). The CDR3 contains 15 residues. V lost 3 bases and J lost 8, with 19 bases in between. The variable domain in full, with the rest retrieved from reference TRBV30 and TRBJ1-4, is SQTIHQWPATLVQPVGSPLSLECTVEGTSNPNLYWYRQAAGRGLQLLFYSVGIGQISSEVPQNLSASRPQDRQFILSSKKLLLSDSGFYLCAWREPGPPGEKLFFGSGTQLSVL.

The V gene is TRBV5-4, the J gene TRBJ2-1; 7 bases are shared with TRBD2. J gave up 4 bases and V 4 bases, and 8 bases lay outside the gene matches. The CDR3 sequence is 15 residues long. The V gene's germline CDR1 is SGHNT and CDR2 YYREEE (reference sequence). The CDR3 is CASSAGRESYNEQFF. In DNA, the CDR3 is TGTGCCAGCAGCGCAGGGCGGGAGTCTTACAATGAGCAGTTCTTC.

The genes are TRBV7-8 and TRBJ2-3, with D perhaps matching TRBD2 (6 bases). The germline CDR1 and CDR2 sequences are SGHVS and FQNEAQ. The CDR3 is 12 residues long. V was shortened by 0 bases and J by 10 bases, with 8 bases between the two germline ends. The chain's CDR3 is CASSLAGGPQYF. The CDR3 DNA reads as TGTGCCAGCAGCTTAGCGGGAGGACCGCAGTATTTT.

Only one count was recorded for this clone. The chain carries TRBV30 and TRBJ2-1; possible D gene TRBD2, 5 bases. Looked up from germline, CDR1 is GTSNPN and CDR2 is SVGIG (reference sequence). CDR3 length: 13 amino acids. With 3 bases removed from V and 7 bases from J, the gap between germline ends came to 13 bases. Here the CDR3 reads CAWRTPPGNEQFF. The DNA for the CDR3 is TGTGCCTGGAGAACGCCACCGGGGAATGAGCAGTTCTTC.

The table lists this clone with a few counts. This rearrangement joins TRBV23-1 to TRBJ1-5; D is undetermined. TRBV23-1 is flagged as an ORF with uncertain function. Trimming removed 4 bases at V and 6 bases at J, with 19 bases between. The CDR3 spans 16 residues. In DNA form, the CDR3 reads TGCGCCAGCAGTCGGAACCCCCCCGAAGTGGGTCAGCCCCAGCATTTT. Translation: CASSRNPPEVGQPQHF.

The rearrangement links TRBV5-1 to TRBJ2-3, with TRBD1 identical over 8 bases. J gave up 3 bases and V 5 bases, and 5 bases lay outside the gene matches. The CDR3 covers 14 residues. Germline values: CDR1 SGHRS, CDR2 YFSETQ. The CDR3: CASRTGEGTDTQYF. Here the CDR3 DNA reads TGCGCCAGCAGGACAGGGGAAGGGACAGATACGCAGTATTTT. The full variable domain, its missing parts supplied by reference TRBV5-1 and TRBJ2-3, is KAGVTQTPRYLIKTRGQQVTLSCSPISGHRSVSWYQQTPGQGLQFLFEYFSETQRNKGNFPGRFSGRQFSNSRSEMNVSTLELGDSALYLCASRTGEGTDTQYFGPGTRLTVL.